These T cell receptor beta chains were read from a single sample in a study of OX40 agonist ivuxolimab in advanced cancers. Produced via immunoSEQ multiplex PCR; TCRdb's table is partial and in-frame only. This table has around 63,000 clones, around 86% appearing once. The material sequenced was CD4+ or CD8+ T cells sorted from blood, taken in a trial of the OX40 agonist ivuxolimab. All receptors come from an adult with an advanced solid tumor such as melanoma, head and neck, liver or kidney cancer. The conserved cysteine and the conserved F or W are not part of the CDR3 here. Size is omitted from some rows. Given values are once, few, many or a class for expanded clones.

V gene,clone size,J gene,CDR3 protein
TRBV18,.,TRBJ2-7,ASSPGAAAYEQY
TRBV13,.,TRBJ1-3,ASSLGRGLGNTIY
TRBV18,.,TRBJ2-3,ASSPWTSLDTQY
TRBV6-1,.,TRBJ1-5,ASSESGRNQPQH
TRBV11-2,.,TRBJ1-2,ASSPLDRINYGYT
TRBV2,.,TRBJ1-6,ASSERATGTNSPLH
TRBV30,few,TRBJ2-7,AWTAGWGRSYEQY
TRBV6-5,.,TRBJ2-1,ASRGGAGGYNEQF
TRBV7-9,.,TRBJ2-7,AGGLYEQY
TRBV5-1,.,TRBJ1-1,ASSLDGSNTEAF
TRBV2,.,TRBJ1-1,ASSEVAGVAF
TRBV30,.,TRBJ1-5,AWSRTGNQPQH
TRBV10-3,.,TRBJ1-1,AINRVLDTEAF
TRBV18,few,TRBJ2-7,ASSSDSSYEQY
TRBV28,.,TRBJ1-4,ASRRGQYNEKLF
TRBV4-2,.,TRBJ2-2,ASSQAASVTGELF
TRBV19,once,TRBJ1-4,ASSIKGAPGKLF
TRBV5-1,once,TRBJ2-1,ASSLNSNYNEQF
TRBV10-2,medium-sized,TRBJ1-1,ASSEAGNTEAF
TRBV5-1,.,TRBJ1-1,ASSLGVANTEAF
TRBV27,.,TRBJ2-2,ASKSGRSSTGELF